This T cell receptor (beta chain) was obtained from a study of long-term antiretroviral therapy in people with HIV. Study observations and caveats: It was observed that HIV repertoires exhibited narrower CDR3 length ranges than controls.

Germline assignment: CDR1 SQVTM and CDR2 ANQGSEA. The V and J ends lost 2 bases and 4 bases, in that order; junction bases with no gene match: 4. CDR3 size: 14 residues. This clone occurred once. Its target is not known. The assay used was immunoSEQ (version v3.0), run at survey level. Sequenced by immunoSEQ multiplex PCR; TCRdb stores in-frame clones only, minus some. The table has fewer than 45,000 clones, about four fifths seen once. This chain joins TRBV29-1 and TRBJ2-3; 9 bases are a match to TRBD1. The material sequenced was unsorted PBMCs, taken 0.3 years after starting antiretroviral therapy. The receptor was derived from a man between 18 and 35 years old with HIV. CDR3 loop: CSVERDRGADTQYF. In DNA, the CDR3 is TGCAGCGTTGAAAGAGACAGGGGGGCAGATACGCAGTATTTT.